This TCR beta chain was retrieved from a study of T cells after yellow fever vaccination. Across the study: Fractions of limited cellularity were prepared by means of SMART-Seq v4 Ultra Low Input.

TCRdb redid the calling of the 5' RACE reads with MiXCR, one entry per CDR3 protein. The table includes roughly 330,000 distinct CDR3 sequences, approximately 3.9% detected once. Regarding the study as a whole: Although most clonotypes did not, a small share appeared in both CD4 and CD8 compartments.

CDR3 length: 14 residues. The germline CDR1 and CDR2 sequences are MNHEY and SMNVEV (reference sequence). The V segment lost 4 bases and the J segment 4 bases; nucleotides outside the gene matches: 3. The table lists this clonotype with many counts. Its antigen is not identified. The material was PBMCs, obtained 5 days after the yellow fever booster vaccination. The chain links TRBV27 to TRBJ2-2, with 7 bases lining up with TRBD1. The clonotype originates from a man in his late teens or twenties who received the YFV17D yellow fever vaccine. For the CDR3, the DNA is TGTGCCAGCAGTTGGGCAGGGGGCACCGGGGAGCTGTTTTTT. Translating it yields CASSWAGGTGELFF.